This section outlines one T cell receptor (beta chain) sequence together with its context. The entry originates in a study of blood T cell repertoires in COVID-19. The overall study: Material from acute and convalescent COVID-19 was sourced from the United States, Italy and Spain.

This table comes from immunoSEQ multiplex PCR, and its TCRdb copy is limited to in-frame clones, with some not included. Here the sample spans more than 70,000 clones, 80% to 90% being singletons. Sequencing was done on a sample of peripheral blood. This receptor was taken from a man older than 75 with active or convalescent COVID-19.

The CDR3 DNA reads TGCGCCAGCAGCCCCGGGACAGGGGATCAGCCCCAGCATTTT. It translates to CASSPGTGDQPQHF. This chain connects TRBV5-1 to TRBJ1-5, with 10 bases that match TRBD1. Trimming removed 4 bases from V and 5 bases from J; junction bases left unmatched: 3. The CDR3 sequence is 14 residues long. The V gene's germline CDR1 is SGHRS and CDR2 YFSETQ.